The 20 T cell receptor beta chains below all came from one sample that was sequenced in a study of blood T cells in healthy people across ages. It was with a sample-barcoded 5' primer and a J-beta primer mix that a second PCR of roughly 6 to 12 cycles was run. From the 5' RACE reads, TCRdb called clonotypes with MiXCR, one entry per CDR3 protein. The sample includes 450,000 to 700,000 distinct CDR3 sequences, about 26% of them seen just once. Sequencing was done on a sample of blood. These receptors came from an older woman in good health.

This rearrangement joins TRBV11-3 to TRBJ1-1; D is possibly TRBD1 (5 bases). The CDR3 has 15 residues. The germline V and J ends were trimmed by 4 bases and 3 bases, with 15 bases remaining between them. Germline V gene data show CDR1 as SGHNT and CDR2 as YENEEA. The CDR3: CASSSGRAGDTEAFF. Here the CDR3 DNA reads TGTGCCAGCAGCTCCGGCAGGGCTGGCGACACTGAAGCTTTCTTT.

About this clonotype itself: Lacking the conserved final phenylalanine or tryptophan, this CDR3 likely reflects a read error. The CDR3 protein is CASSLGLGGRREQFL. Here the CDR3 DNA reads TGCGCCAGCAGCCTTGGTTTGGGGGGCCGTCGAGAGCAGTTCCTC. The rearrangement joins TRBV5-1 to TRBJ2-1; possibly TRBD1 or TRBD2 for D (6 bases each). The length of the CDR3 is 15 residues. Trimming removed 4 bases at V and 10 bases at J, with 21 bases between. Germline CDR1 and CDR2: SGHRS and YFSETQ.

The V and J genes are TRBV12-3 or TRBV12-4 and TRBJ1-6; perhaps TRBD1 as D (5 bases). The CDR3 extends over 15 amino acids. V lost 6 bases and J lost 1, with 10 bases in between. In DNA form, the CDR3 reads TGTGCCAGCAGGATTGGGGGGTCCTATAATTCACCCCTCCACTTT. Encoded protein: CASRIGGSYNSPLHF.

The CDR3, as DNA: TGTGCCAGCAGCTTAGGGGTTGGGCAGGGTAACAATCAGCCCCAGCATTTT. Translating it yields CASSLGVGQGNNQPQHF. This chain uses TRBV7-9 with TRBJ1-5; D is perhaps TRBD1 (5 bases). The germline CDR1 and CDR2 sequences are SEHNR and FQNEAQ (reference sequence). The CDR3 runs 17 residues. The V end lost 1 base, the J end lost 3 bases, and 16 bases lay between the germline ends.

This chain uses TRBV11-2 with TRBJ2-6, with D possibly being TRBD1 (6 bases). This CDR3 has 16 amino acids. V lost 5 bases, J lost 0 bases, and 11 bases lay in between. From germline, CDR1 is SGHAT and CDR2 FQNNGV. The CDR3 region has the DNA TGTGCCAGCAGCGCCCGACAGGTCTCTGGGGCCAACGTCCTGACTTTC. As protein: CASSARQVSGANVLTF.

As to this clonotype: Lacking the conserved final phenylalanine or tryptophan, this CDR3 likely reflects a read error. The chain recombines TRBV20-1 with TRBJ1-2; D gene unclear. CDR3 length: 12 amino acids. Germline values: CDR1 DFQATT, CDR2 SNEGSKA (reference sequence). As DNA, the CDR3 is TGCAGTACTAGAGTTTTAATACATGGCTACACCCTC. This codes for CSTRVLIHGYTL.

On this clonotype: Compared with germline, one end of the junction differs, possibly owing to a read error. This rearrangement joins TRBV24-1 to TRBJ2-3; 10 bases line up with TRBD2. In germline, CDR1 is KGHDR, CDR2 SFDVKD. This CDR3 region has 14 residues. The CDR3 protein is CATSGRLAGDRQYF. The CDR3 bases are TGTGCCACCAGTGGCCGGCTAGCGGGGGATAGGCAGTATTTT.

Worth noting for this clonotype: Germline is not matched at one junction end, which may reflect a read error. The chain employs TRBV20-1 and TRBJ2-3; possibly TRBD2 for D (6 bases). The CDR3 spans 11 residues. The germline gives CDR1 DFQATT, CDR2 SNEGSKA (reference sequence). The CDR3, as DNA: TGCAGTGCGATAACGGCGGCGGGACCATTATTT. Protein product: CSAITAAGPLF.

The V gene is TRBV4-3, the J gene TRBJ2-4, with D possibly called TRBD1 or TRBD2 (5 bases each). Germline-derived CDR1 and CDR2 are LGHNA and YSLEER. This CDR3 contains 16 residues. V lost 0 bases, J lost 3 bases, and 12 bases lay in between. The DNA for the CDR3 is TGCGCCAGCAGCCAAGAATGGGGGTCTAGCAAAAACATTCAGTACTTC. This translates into CASSQEWGSSKNIQYF.

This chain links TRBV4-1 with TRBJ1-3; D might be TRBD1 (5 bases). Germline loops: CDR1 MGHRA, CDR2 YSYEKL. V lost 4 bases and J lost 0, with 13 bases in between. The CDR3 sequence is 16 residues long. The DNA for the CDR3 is TGCGCCAGCAGCCGGGGACTTAGTGACTCTGGAAACACCATATATTTT. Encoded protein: CASSRGLSDSGNTIYF.

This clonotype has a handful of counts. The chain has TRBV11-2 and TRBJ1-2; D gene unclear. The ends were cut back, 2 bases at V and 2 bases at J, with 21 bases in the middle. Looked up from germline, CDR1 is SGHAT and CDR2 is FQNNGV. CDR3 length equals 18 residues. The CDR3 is CASSLRTEPVWGNYGYTF. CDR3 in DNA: TGTGCCAGCAGCTTACGGACCGAACCAGTCTGGGGAAACTATGGCTACACCTTC.

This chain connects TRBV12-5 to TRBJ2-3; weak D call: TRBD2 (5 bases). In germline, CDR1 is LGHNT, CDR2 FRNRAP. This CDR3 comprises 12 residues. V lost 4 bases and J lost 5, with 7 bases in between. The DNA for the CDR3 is TGTGCTAGTGGTTCCGGGGTAGATACGCAGTATTTT. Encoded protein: CASGSGVDTQYF.

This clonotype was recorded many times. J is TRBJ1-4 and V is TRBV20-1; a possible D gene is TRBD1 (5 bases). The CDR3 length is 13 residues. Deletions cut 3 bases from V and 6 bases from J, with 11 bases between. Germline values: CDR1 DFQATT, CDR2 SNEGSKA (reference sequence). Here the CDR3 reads CSASEGSDEKLFF. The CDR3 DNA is TGCAGTGCTAGTGAGGGGTCGGATGAAAAACTGTTTTTT.

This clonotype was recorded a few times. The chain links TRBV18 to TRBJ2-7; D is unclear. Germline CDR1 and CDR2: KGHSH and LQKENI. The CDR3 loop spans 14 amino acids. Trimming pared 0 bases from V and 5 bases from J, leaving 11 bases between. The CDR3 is CASSPPMGFHEQYF. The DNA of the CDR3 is TGTGCCAGCTCACCACCCATGGGTTTCCACGAGCAGTACTTC. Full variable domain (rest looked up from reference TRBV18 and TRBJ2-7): NAGVMQNPRHLVRRRGQEARLRCSPMKGHSHVYWYRQLPEEGLKFMVYLQKENIIDESGMPKERFSAEFPKEGPSILRIQQVVRGDSAAYFCASSPPMGFHEQYFGPGTRLTVT.

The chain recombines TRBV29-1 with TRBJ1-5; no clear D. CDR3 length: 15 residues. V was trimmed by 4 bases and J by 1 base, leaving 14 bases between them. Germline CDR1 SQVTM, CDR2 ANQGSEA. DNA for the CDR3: TGCAGCGTTGGATTTCAATCTGACAGCAATCAGCCCCAGCATTTT. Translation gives CSVGFQSDSNQPQHF.

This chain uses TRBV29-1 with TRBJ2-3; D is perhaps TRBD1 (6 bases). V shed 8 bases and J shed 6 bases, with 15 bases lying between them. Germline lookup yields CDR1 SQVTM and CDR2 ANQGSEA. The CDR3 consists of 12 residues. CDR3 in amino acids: CSSSDGGDTQYF. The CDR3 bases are TGCAGCTCCTCCGATGGGGGCGATACGCAGTATTTT.

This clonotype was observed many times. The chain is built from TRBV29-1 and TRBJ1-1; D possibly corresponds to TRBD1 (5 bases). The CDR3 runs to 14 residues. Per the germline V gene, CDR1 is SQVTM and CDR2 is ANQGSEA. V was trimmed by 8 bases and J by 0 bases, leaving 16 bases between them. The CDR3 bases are TGCAGCACCGGGCGAGAGGGGATGAACACTGAAGCTTTCTTT. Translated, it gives CSTGREGMNTEAFF. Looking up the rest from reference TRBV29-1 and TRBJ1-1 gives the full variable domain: SAVISQKPSRDICQRGTSLTIQCQVDSQVTMMFWYRQQPGQSLTLIATANQGSEATYESGFVIDKFPISRPNLTFSTLTVSNMSPEDSSIYLCSTGREGMNTEAFFGQGTRLTVV.

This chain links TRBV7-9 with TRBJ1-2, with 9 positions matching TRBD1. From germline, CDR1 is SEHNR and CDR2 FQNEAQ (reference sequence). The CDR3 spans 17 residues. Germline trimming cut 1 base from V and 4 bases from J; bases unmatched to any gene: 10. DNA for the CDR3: TGTGCCAGCAGCTTAGAAGGGACAGGGTCACTTGGCTATGGCTACACCTTC. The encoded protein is CASSLEGTGSLGYGYTF.

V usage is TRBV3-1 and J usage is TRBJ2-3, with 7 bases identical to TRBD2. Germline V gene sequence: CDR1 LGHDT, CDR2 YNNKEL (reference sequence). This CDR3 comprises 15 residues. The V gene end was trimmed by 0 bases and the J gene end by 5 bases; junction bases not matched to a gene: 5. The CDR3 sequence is CASSQEISGGDTQYF. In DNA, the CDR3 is TGTGCCAGCAGCCAAGAAATATCGGGGGGAGATACGCAGTATTTT.

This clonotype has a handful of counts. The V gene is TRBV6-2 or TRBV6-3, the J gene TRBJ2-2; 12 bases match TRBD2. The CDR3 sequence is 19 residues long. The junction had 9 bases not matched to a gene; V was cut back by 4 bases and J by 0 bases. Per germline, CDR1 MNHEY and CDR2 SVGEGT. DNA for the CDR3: TGTGCCAGCAGTTCCAGTCCGACTAGCGGGGGAACGAACACCGGGGAGCTGTTTTTT. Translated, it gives CASSSSPTSGGTNTGELFF.